The present T cell receptor (beta chain) was sequenced within a study of cytomegalovirus exposure and HLA in healthy donors. General study points: An ancestry cluster, one associated with Asian ancestry, reportedly showed fewer N-insertions than the roughly 670-donor mean in a later analysis. A list of approximately 160 TCR beta chains associated with cytomegalovirus was given.

This clone was seen a single time. What it binds is not known. A much larger clone differs from this one at a single base, so this may be a read error. This CDR3 is also generated by other DNA sequences in the sample. Use of 60 Vbeta and 13 Jbeta primers characterized the PCR. Original data processing: Roughly 12 million of tens of millions of unique TCR beta chains were shared, per a later count. This table comes from immunoSEQ multiplex PCR, and its TCRdb copy is limited to in-frame clones, with some not included. Clone size and the V and J calls come from that table; the DNA yielded D and trimming. The sample consists of tens of thousands of clones, 55% to 65% of them appearing once. This donor's CMV serostatus is unrecorded. The CDR3 consists of 13 residues. V was shortened by 5 bases and J by 1 base, with 8 bases between the two germline ends. The germline CDR1 and CDR2 sequences are SGHTA and FQGNSA.

The chain uses TRBV7-2 and TRBJ1-1; D uncertain. Sequencing was done on a sample of PBMCs. The sequence derives from a human donor in good health. In DNA, the CDR3 is TGTGCCAGCAGCCTGGAGAGGAACACTGAAGCTTTCTTT. Amino acids: CASSLERNTEAFF.